The clone carrying this T cell receptor (beta chain) was recorded a few times. Its specificity is not known. The source of the sample is a study of T cells after yellow fever vaccination. TCRdb reanalysed the 5' RACE reads using MiXCR and keeps one entry per CDR3 protein. The sample carries about 360,000 distinct CDR3 sequences, 6.2% recorded once. Whole-study results and caveats: When the response was secondary, it was weaker but reached its peak faster, day 5 versus 15. Most primary-vaccination clones recurred post-booster (approximately 95% CD4, roughly 87% CD8).

This CDR3 has 17 residues. From germline, CDR1 is SGHTA and CDR2 FQGTGA. Trimming removed 5 bases from V and 6 bases from J; junction bases left unmatched: 11. This clonotype was sampled from a man aged 25-45 years who received the YFV17D yellow fever vaccine. The chain carries TRBV7-3 and TRBJ2-3; TRBD2 matches at 13 bases. The sample was PBMCs, taken 5 days after the yellow fever booster vaccination. The CDR3 sequence is CASSLHGLAGDGDTQYF. CDR3 DNA sequence: TGTGCCAGCAGCCTACACGGACTAGCGGGAGATGGGGATACGCAGTATTTT.